Each of the 30 T cell receptor beta chains below was sequenced from the same sample in a study of control samples from healthy donors and cancer patients. TCRdb's copy holds only in-frame clones and misses some; the assay was immunoSEQ multiplex PCR. The table has about 42,000 clones, less than 85% seen once. The material sequenced was blood. The receptors were sampled from a man between 60 and 70 years old in good health.

The rearrangement links TRBV5-4 to TRBJ1-1; 8 positions match TRBD1. This CDR3 is 15 amino acids long. V lost 3 bases, J lost 0 bases, and 4 bases stayed unmatched. Germline assignment: CDR1 SGHNT and CDR2 YYREEE (reference sequence). The CDR3 nucleotides read TGTGCCAGCAGCTCCCCGGGACAGGTGAACACTGAAGCTTTCTTT. Translation: CASSSPGQVNTEAFF.

The chain has TRBV28 and TRBJ1-5; 12 bases fit TRBD1. The CDR3 spans 19 residues. The ends lost 4 bases at V and 2 bases at J; junction bases unmatched: 12. In germline, CDR1 is MDHEN, CDR2 SYDVKM. The CDR3 nucleotides are TGTGCCAGCAGTTCAGCCGGGACAGGGGGCTCTTTCGGCAATCAGCCCCAGCATTTT. Encoded protein: CASSSAGTGGSFGNQPQHF. The full variable domain, with the rest looked up from reference TRBV28 and TRBJ1-5, is DVKVTQSSRYLVKRTGEKVFLECVQDMDHENMFWYRQDPGLGLRLIYFSYDVKMKEKGDIPEGYSVSREKKERFSLILESASTNQTSMYLCASSSAGTGGSFGNQPQHFGDGTRLSIL.

V and J are TRBV18 and TRBJ2-1, with D possibly being TRBD1 (5 bases). Trimming removed 2 bases at V and 6 bases at J, with 11 bases between. Germline CDR1 and CDR2: KGHSH and LQKENI. The CDR3 sequence is 14 residues long. This CDR3 is CASSPGAGPNEQFF. The CDR3 DNA reads as TGTGCCAGCTCACCAGGTGCAGGGCCCAATGAGCAGTTCTTC.

The J gene is TRBJ1-2, the V gene TRBV11-2; D is possibly TRBD1 (5 bases). Germline-derived CDR1 and CDR2 are SGHAT and FQNNGV. V was cut by 5 bases and J by 3 bases, with 10 bases left in between. CDR3 length equals 13 residues. CDR3 DNA: TGTGCCAGCAGCCCGGGACTGCACTATGGCTACACCTTC. Its protein is CASSPGLHYGYTF.

CDR3: CASSLVAGGTQYF. DNA for the CDR3: TGTGCCAGCAGCTTAGTTGCAGGGGGGACCCAGTACTTC. J is TRBJ2-5 and V is TRBV11-3, with 7 bases fitting TRBD1. The CDR3 totals 13 residues. Trimming cost V 1 base and J 7 bases; bases outside gene matches: 3. Germline CDR1 and CDR2: SGHNT and YENEEA.

The table lists this clone with a count of one. The chain uses TRBV7-9 and TRBJ2-7; TRBD1 aligns across 7 bases. V lost 5 bases and J lost 3; bases outside the gene matches: 16. Germline V gene lookup returns CDR1 SEHNR and CDR2 FQNEAQ (reference sequence). This CDR3 contains 17 residues. The CDR3 sequence is CASSHQVRQGAVYEQYF. The DNA for the CDR3 is TGTGCCAGCAGCCATCAGGTCCGACAGGGAGCCGTCTACGAGCAGTACTTC.

This rearrangement joins TRBV5-6 to TRBJ1-2, with 9 bases fitting TRBD1. V lost 4 bases to trimming and J lost 2 bases; unmatched junction nucleotides: 3. CDR3 length: 14 residues. Germline CDR1 is SGHDT and CDR2 is YYEEEE. This CDR3 is CASSGTGRNYGYTF. The DNA of the CDR3 is TGTGCCAGCAGCGGGACAGGGCGCAACTATGGCTACACCTTC.

The rearrangement links TRBV3-1 (or the pseudogene TRBV3-2) to TRBJ1-6; 8 nucleotides match TRBD1. This CDR3 has 15 residues. Trimming took 4 bases from V and 10 from J; bases not matched to a gene: 9. CDR1 LGHDT and CDR2 YNNKEL come from the germline V gene (reference sequence). Here the CDR3 reads CASSLRTGSGSPLHF. As DNA, the CDR3 is TGTGCCAGCAGCCTCCGGACAGGGTCTGGATCACCCCTCCACTTT.

The chain carries TRBV7-8 and TRBJ2-1, with D maybe TRBD2 (6 bases). V was trimmed by 6 bases and J by 8 bases, leaving 14 bases between them. From germline, CDR1 is SGHVS and CDR2 FQNEAQ. This CDR3 region has 13 residues. Written as DNA, the CDR3 is TGTGCCAGCAGTGGAGGGAGATTCGATGAGCAGTTCTTC. Translating gives CASSGGRFDEQFF.

The chain joins TRBV12-3 or TRBV12-4 to TRBJ1-2; D gene uncertain. The CDR3 contains 13 residues. The V end was cut by 7 bases, the J end by 8 bases, with 17 bases between. The DNA of the CDR3 is TGTGCCAGCACGACGGACGGCGTAGGGGGCTACACCTTC. This sequence encodes CASTTDGVGGYTF.

The genes are TRBV6-5 and TRBJ2-2; the match to TRBD1 covers 8 bases. The trim removed 4 bases at V and 5 bases at J, leaving 6 bases unmatched. CDR1 MNHEY and CDR2 SVGAGI come from the germline V gene. The CDR3 has 15 amino acids. In DNA form, the CDR3 reads TGTGCCAGCAGTTTTGACAGGGGTAATACCGGGGAGCTGTTTTTT. This sequence encodes CASSFDRGNTGELFF.

The gene calls are TRBV7-9 and TRBJ2-1; 9 positions match TRBD2. V dropped 5 bases and J dropped 5; count of bases not matched to a gene: 16. This CDR3 contains 18 residues. CDR1 is SEHNR, CDR2 FQNEAQ, per germline (reference sequence). The CDR3 is CASSPALSLAGLNNEQFF. DNA for the CDR3: TGTGCCAGCAGCCCCGCTTTGTCCCTAGCGGGACTGAACAATGAGCAGTTCTTC.

The chain uses TRBV10-3 and TRBJ1-5, with 8 positions matching TRBD1. The CDR3 extends over 16 amino acids. Germline trimming cut 0 bases from V and 7 bases from J; bases unmatched to any gene: 8. Germline assignment: CDR1 ENHRY and CDR2 SYGVKD. The CDR3 DNA reads as TGTGCCATCAGTGAGTCTATCGGACAGGGAGGACAGCCCCAGCATTTT. Amino acid sequence: CAISESIGQGGQPQHF.

This clone was detected only once. DNA for the CDR3: TGTGCCAGCAGTGAAGCTTCAGGGGGCAGTTATGGCTACACCTTC. Its translation is CASSEASGGSYGYTF. The chain couples TRBV2 to TRBJ1-2, with 8 bases matching TRBD1. Germline trimming cut 0 bases from V and 5 bases from J; bases unmatched to any gene: 5. The CDR3 is 15 amino acids. In germline, CDR1 is SNHLY, CDR2 FYNNEI.

This clone counts as medium-sized (0.01 to 0.1%). The V gene is TRBV6-6, the J gene TRBJ2-7, with 10 bases matching TRBD1. V lost 6 bases, J lost 3 bases, and 8 bases stayed unmatched. The CDR3 runs to 15 residues. The V gene's germline CDR1 is MNHNY and CDR2 SVGAGI (reference sequence). CDR3 sequence (DNA): TGTGCCAGCAGCAGACAGGGGGCGTCCCTCTACGAGCAGTACTTC. Its protein product is CASSRQGASLYEQYF.

CDR3 coding DNA: TGTGCCAGCAGTTCGGAGTACAGCTCTGGGGCCAACGTCCTGACTTTC. This translates into CASSSEYSSGANVLTF. The chain is built from TRBV27 and TRBJ2-6; no clear D gene. Deletions cut 4 bases from V and 0 bases from J, with 10 bases between. Germline lookup yields CDR1 MNHEY and CDR2 SMNVEV (reference sequence). The CDR3 runs to 16 residues.

In DNA, the CDR3 is TGTGCCAGCAGCTTAGATAGGGCCAATGAGCAGTTCTTC. This encodes CASSLDRANEQFF. The genes are TRBV11-2 and TRBJ2-1; D uncertain. Trimming cost V 0 bases and J 6 bases, with 6 bases left between them. The CDR3 has 13 amino acids. In germline, CDR1 is SGHAT, CDR2 FQNNGV. Drawing the rest from reference TRBV11-2 and TRBJ2-1, the complete variable domain is EAGVAQSPRYKIIEKRQSVAFWCNPISGHATLYWYQQILGQGPKLLIQFQNNGVVDDSQLPKDRFSAERLKGVDSTLKIQPAKLEDSAVYLCASSLDRANEQFFGPGTRLTVL.

This clone was counted once. One end of the junction is discordant with germline, which a read error may explain. Other DNA sequences of this sample code for an identical CDR3. The rearrangement joins TRBV9 to TRBJ2-3; 9 positions match TRBD2. The CDR3 runs 14 residues. Looked up from germline, CDR1 is SGDLS and CDR2 is YYNGEE. The DNA for the CDR3 is TGCGCCAGCAGCGCGGGGGGGACTAGGCAGACGCAGTATTTT. Its translation is CASSAGGTRQTQYF.

This clone came up a few times. The chain has TRBV6-5 and TRBJ1-5, with D possibly being TRBD1 (6 bases). Per the germline V gene, CDR1 is MNHEY and CDR2 is SVGAGI. V was cut by 9 bases and J by 6 bases, with 18 bases left in between. This CDR3 has 14 amino acids. The DNA for the CDR3 is TGTGCCAGTGGGATTTCGGGGGGGCTTCAGCCCCAGCATTTT. Translated: CASGISGGLQPQHF.

The chain carries TRBV2 and TRBJ1-6; 8 nucleotides line up with TRBD1. Germline V lookup: CDR1 SNHLY, CDR2 FYNNEI. The V and J ends lost 2 bases and 7 bases, in that order; junction bases with no gene match: 13. The CDR3 is 18 residues long. CDR3 region: CASSEFGQGVSGNSPLHF. The CDR3 DNA reads as TGTGCCAGCAGTGAATTCGGACAGGGAGTTTCTGGCAATTCACCCCTCCACTTT.

The rearrangement uses TRBV28 and TRBJ2-7, with D possibly TRBD2 on 6 matching bases. V lost 7 bases, J lost 5 bases, and 12 bases lay in between. CDR3 length equals 12 residues. Germline V gene data show CDR1 as MDHEN and CDR2 as SYDVKM. The CDR3 DNA reads as TGTGCCAGCAAAGAGGAGCGGGACGAGCAGTACTTC. This encodes CASKEERDEQYF.

This clone has just a few counts. The V and J genes are TRBV5-1 and TRBJ1-1, with 7 bases identical to TRBD1. The CDR3 totals 14 residues. The germline V gene has CDR1 SGHRS and CDR2 YFSETQ. V lost 2 bases and J lost 4; bases outside the gene matches: 5. The CDR3 sequence: CASSFTGDGTEAFF. The CDR3 region has the DNA TGCGCCAGCAGCTTTACAGGGGACGGCACTGAAGCTTTCTTT.

The CDR3 protein is CAWASGTYLGGYTF. The CDR3 DNA sequence: TGTGCCTGGGCGTCCGGGACCTACCTGGGCGGCTACACCTTC. The rearrangement links TRBV30 to TRBJ1-2, with D maybe TRBD1 (5 bases). Germline V gives CDR1 GTSNPN, CDR2 SVGIG (reference sequence). The CDR3 extends over 14 amino acids. Trimming took 5 bases from V and 8 from J, leaving 21 bases between them.

The V and J genes are TRBV4-3 and TRBJ1-2; the D gene is possibly TRBD1 (5 bases). This CDR3 contains 15 residues. Trimming removed 1 base at V and 4 bases at J, with 13 bases between. Germline-derived CDR1 and CDR2 are LGHNA and YSLEER. CDR3 bases: TGCGCCAGCAGCCAAGGGTGGCAGGGAGCCTATGGCTACACCTTC. It yields the protein CASSQGWQGAYGYTF.

The chain has TRBV28 and TRBJ1-2; 9 nucleotides line up with TRBD1. The CDR3 sequence is 17 residues long. Germline loops: CDR1 MDHEN, CDR2 SYDVKM. With V trimmed by 3 bases and J by 2 bases, 10 bases remained unmatched. The CDR3 DNA sequence: TGTGCCAGCAGTTTTTCAGGACAGGGGAGGGGGAACTATGGCTACACCTTC. Translated, it gives CASSFSGQGRGNYGYTF.

The rearrangement uses TRBV28 and TRBJ2-7, with 7 bases identical to TRBD2. CDR3 length: 14 amino acids. Looked up from germline, CDR1 is MDHEN and CDR2 is SYDVKM. V dropped 3 bases and J dropped 3; count of bases not matched to a gene: 5. For the CDR3, the DNA is TGTGCCAGCAGTTTGGGCGGGAGCATCTACGAGCAGTACTTC. Amino acid sequence: CASSLGGSIYEQYF.

This clone was recorded once. V gene TRBV5-1 combines with J gene TRBJ1-1; perhaps TRBD1 as D (5 bases). The germline CDR1 and CDR2 sequences are SGHRS and YFSETQ. The CDR3 spans 13 residues. V lost 4 bases and J 4 bases, leaving 11 bases between the germline ends. CDR3 protein: CASSSQGSTEAFF. The DNA for the CDR3 is TGCGCCAGCAGCAGTCAGGGAAGCACTGAAGCTTTCTTT.

The chain recombines TRBV18 with TRBJ2-1; the D gene is possibly TRBD1 (6 bases). Trimming stripped 5 bases from V and 8 bases from J, with 16 bases between. This CDR3 region has 14 residues. The germline V gene has CDR1 KGHSH and CDR2 LQKENI. The CDR3 region is CASSTRTGSDEQFF. The DNA of the CDR3 is TGTGCCAGCTCAACACGTACAGGGAGCGATGAGCAGTTCTTC.

This chain joins TRBV27 and TRBJ2-3, with 8 bases matching TRBD2. The CDR3 covers 16 residues. V was clipped by 3 bases and J by 2 bases; unmatched bases: 7. CDR1 is MNHEY and CDR2 is SMNVEV in the germline V gene (reference sequence). CDR3 sequence: CASSFLGRASTDTQYF. CDR3 bases: TGTGCCAGCAGTTTCCTCGGGAGGGCCTCCACAGATACGCAGTATTTT.

The CDR3 region is CASSKRAPSENQPQHF. CDR3 DNA: TGTGCCAGTAGTAAACGGGCTCCATCTGAAAATCAGCCCCAGCATTTT. The V and J genes are TRBV19 and TRBJ1-5, with unresolved D. The CDR3 consists of 16 residues. V was pared by 4 bases and J by 4 bases, with 17 bases between. Germline V gives CDR1 LNHDA, CDR2 SQIVND (reference sequence).